The 28 T cell receptor beta chains in this list originate from one sample, sequenced in a study of T cell responses to AZD1222 COVID-19 vaccine. Assay: immunoSEQ multiplex PCR; the TCRdb copy retains only in-frame clones and omits some. The profile shows roughly 150,000 clones, roughly 91% of them singletons. The sequencing here drew on peripheral blood, taken on day 0 of AZD1222 vaccination. These receptors were collected from an adult in good health.

The chain combines TRBV7-9 with TRBJ1-1; D possibly corresponds to TRBD1 (5 bases). This CDR3 contains 15 residues. The V end lost 10 bases, the J end lost 10 bases, and 28 bases lay between the germline ends. Germline V gives CDR1 SEHNR, CDR2 FQNEAQ (reference sequence). The CDR3 reads CATSLGAKSGPSAFF. Here the CDR3 DNA reads TGTGCCACCTCATTAGGGGCTAAGTCGGGTCCTTCAGCTTTCTTT.

The J gene is TRBJ2-7, the V gene TRBV30, with 11 bases lining up with TRBD1. CDR1 and CDR2 (germline): GTSNPN, SVGIG (reference sequence). The CDR3 consists of 14 residues. With V trimmed by 3 bases and J by 4 bases, 5 bases remained unmatched. CDR3 DNA: TGTGCCTGGAGATTCCGGGACAGGGGGTACGAGCAGTACTTC. Translating it yields CAWRFRDRGYEQYF.

The rearrangement links TRBV7-2 to TRBJ2-5; 7 positions agree with TRBD2. With V trimmed by 2 bases and J by 5 bases, 8 bases remained unmatched. This CDR3 spans 15 amino acids. The germline gives CDR1 SGHTA, CDR2 FQGNSA. The CDR3: CASSLFFPGGETQYF. The CDR3 region has the DNA TGTGCCAGCAGCTTATTTTTCCCGGGAGGCGAGACCCAGTACTTC.

The CDR3 protein is CASSSAVTVGEKLFF. As DNA, the CDR3 is TGTGCCAGCAGCTCCGCGGTCACAGTGGGGGAAAAACTGTTTTTT. The J gene is TRBJ1-4, the V gene TRBV5-8; D gene unclear. The germline V gene has CDR1 SGHTS and CDR2 YDEGEE. This CDR3 has 15 residues. The ends were cut back, 3 bases at V and 8 bases at J, with 17 bases in the middle.

The chain uses TRBV7-8 and TRBJ2-3, with D perhaps TRBD2 (5 bases). Between the trimmed V and J ends, which lost 0 bases and 5 bases, there was a span of 18 bases. Germline V gene lookup returns CDR1 SGHVS and CDR2 FQNEAQ. This CDR3 has 17 amino acids. The CDR3 sequence is CASSLANGNPLVDTQYF. CDR3 nucleotides: TGTGCCAGCAGCTTAGCGAACGGGAACCCCTTGGTAGATACGCAGTATTTT.

This clone has only one observation. This chain connects TRBV30 to TRBJ1-1; 7 positions agree with TRBD1. Trimming took 0 bases from V and 9 from J; bases not matched to a gene: 7. The CDR3 contains 13 residues. Germline V CDR1 and CDR2: GTSNPN, SVGIG (reference sequence). The CDR3 spells CAWSVGVGQQAFF. For the CDR3, the DNA is TGTGCCTGGAGTGTAGGGGTGGGACAGCAAGCTTTCTTT.

The chain has TRBV6-5 and TRBJ2-7; TRBD2 is a possible D gene (5 bases). Per the germline V gene, CDR1 is MNHEY and CDR2 is SVGAGI. This CDR3 has 13 amino acids. Trimming removed 6 bases at V and 5 bases at J, with 14 bases between. CDR3 in amino acids: CASRGDQTHEQYF. CDR3 nucleotides: TGTGCCAGCAGGGGAGATCAGACCCACGAGCAGTACTTC.

This rearrangement joins TRBV7-9 to TRBJ1-3; D ambiguous. There are 16 residues in the CDR3. V was trimmed by 1 base and J by 4 bases, leaving 14 bases between them. CDR1 is SEHNR, CDR2 FQNEAQ, per germline (reference sequence). CDR3 sequence reads: CASSLVSLGSGNTIYF. CDR3 DNA sequence: TGTGCCAGCAGCTTAGTGTCTTTGGGGTCAGGAAACACCATATATTTT. Full variable domain (remainder filled in from reference TRBV7-9 and TRBJ1-3): DTGVSQNPRHKITKRGQNVTFRCDPISEHNRLYWYRQTLGQGPEFLTYFQNEAQLEKSRLLSDRFSAERPKGSFSTLEIQRTEQGDSAMYLCASSLVSLGSGNTIYFGEGSWLTVV.

This CDR3 is CSVGQGRDTEAFF. The CDR3 DNA follows: TGCAGCGTTGGACAGGGGAGGGACACTGAAGCTTTCTTT. This rearrangement joins TRBV29-1 to TRBJ1-1; 8 nucleotides agree with TRBD1. The germline gives CDR1 SQVTM, CDR2 ANQGSEA. The CDR3 is 13 amino acids. The junction had 4 bases not matched to a gene; V was cut back by 4 bases and J by 3 bases.

The V call is TRBV28, the J call TRBJ2-7, with D perhaps matching TRBD2 (6 bases). This CDR3 has 12 amino acids. The V end lost 5 bases, the J end lost 6 bases, and 11 bases lay between the germline ends. CDR1 and CDR2 (germline): MDHEN, SYDVKM. CDR3 nucleotides: TGTGCCAGCAGTCTAGCGTCGCGCGAGCAGTACTTC. Its protein product is CASSLASREQYF. Full variable domain (missing parts from reference TRBV28 and TRBJ2-7): DVKVTQSSRYLVKRTGEKVFLECVQDMDHENMFWYRQDPGLGLRLIYFSYDVKMKEKGDIPEGYSVSREKKERFSLILESASTNQTSMYLCASSLASREQYFGPGTRLTVT.

This clone has only a few counts. The rearrangement links TRBV7-2 to TRBJ1-1, with D perhaps matching TRBD1 (5 bases). Germline V lookup: CDR1 SGHTA, CDR2 FQGNSA. Trimming took 2 bases from V and 3 from J, leaving 16 bases between them. CDR3 length: 16 residues. The CDR3 loop reads CASSLSWGFGDTEAFF. The DNA for the CDR3 is TGTGCCAGCAGCTTAAGTTGGGGGTTCGGAGACACTGAAGCTTTCTTT.

The CDR3 DNA reads as TGTGCCAGCAGCGCCGACCTAACCTCTGGAAACACCATATATTTT. It translates to CASSADLTSGNTIYF. The chain uses TRBV7-2 and TRBJ1-3, with unresolved D. Between the trimmed V and J ends, which lost 5 bases and 0 bases, there was a span of 11 bases. Germline loops: CDR1 SGHTA, CDR2 FQGNSA. The CDR3 is 15 amino acids.

The chain couples TRBV3-1 (or the pseudogene TRBV3-2) to TRBJ1-2; TRBD1 is a possible D gene (5 bases). CDR1 is LGHDT and CDR2 is YNNKEL in the germline V gene (reference sequence). Between the trimmed V and J ends, which lost 0 bases and 4 bases, there was a span of 9 bases. This CDR3 is built from 14 residues. The CDR3 sequence is CASSQDARGYGYTF. DNA of the CDR3: TGTGCCAGCAGCCAAGACGCGAGGGGCTATGGCTACACCTTC.

This chain uses TRBV5-1 with TRBJ1-1, with 11 nucleotides matching TRBD1. Per germline, CDR1 SGHRS and CDR2 YFSETQ. The CDR3 loop spans 16 amino acids. V lost 5 bases to trimming and J lost 1 base; unmatched junction nucleotides: 7. DNA for the CDR3: TGCGCCAGCAGTTCAGGACAGGGGGCGAGGAACACTGAAGCTTTCTTT. Amino acids: CASSSGQGARNTEAFF.

The chain couples TRBV3-1 (or the pseudogene TRBV3-2) to TRBJ1-1; no clear D gene. Germline V gene sequence: CDR1 LGHDT, CDR2 YNNKEL (reference sequence). CDR3 length: 17 amino acids. Trimming took off 1 base at V and 5 bases at J, with 20 bases between the two ends. The CDR3 DNA reads TGTGCCAGCAGCCAAGTTGGGTGGCCTAGAGAGATTACTGAAGCTTTCTTT. It specifies CASSQVGWPREITEAFF.

This clone has just a few counts. The chain employs TRBV5-1 and TRBJ2-6; weak D call: TRBD1 (6 bases). V was trimmed by 4 bases and J by 1 base, leaving 12 bases between them. The germline V gene has CDR1 SGHRS and CDR2 YFSETQ. CDR3 length: 16 amino acids. This CDR3 is CASSLSQGSGANVLTF. In DNA form, the CDR3 reads TGCGCCAGCAGCCTCTCACAGGGTTCTGGGGCCAACGTCCTGACTTTC.

The rearrangement links TRBV18 to TRBJ1-3, with D unresolved. The CDR3 has 15 amino acids. The V gene's germline CDR1 is KGHSH and CDR2 LQKENI. Between the trimmed V and J ends, which lost 3 bases and 0 bases, there was a span of 9 bases. In nucleotides, the CDR3 is TGTGCCAGCTCACCGGAATTGGCCTCTGGAAACACCATATATTTT. This gives the protein CASSPELASGNTIYF.

The chain joins TRBV5-1 to TRBJ1-1; D gene uncertain. From germline, CDR1 is SGHRS and CDR2 YFSETQ. V was shortened by 6 bases and J by 0 bases, with 9 bases between the two germline ends. This CDR3 is built from 13 residues. CDR3 in DNA: TGCGCCAGCATGGACGGTCTGAACACTGAAGCTTTCTTT. Translation: CASMDGLNTEAFF. The whole variable domain, remainder taken from reference TRBV5-1 and TRBJ1-1, is KAGVTQTPRYLIKTRGQQVTLSCSPISGHRSVSWYQQTPGQGLQFLFEYFSETQRNKGNFPGRFSGRQFSNSRSEMNVSTLELGDSALYLCASMDGLNTEAFFGQGTRLTVV.

The V call is TRBV5-6, the J call TRBJ2-5; D uncertain. The CDR3 has 15 amino acids. The germline CDR1 and CDR2 sequences are SGHDT and YYEEEE. V was pared by 2 bases and J by 1 base, with 12 bases between. CDR3 sequence: CASSLGRTLQETQYF. The CDR3 coding sequence is TGTGCCAGCAGCTTAGGCAGGACCCTCCAAGAGACCCAGTACTTC.

This chain joins TRBV9 and TRBJ1-4; D gene ambiguous. Trimming took 1 base from V and 4 from J, leaving 5 bases between them. CDR3 size: 13 residues. Germline CDR1 is SGDLS and CDR2 is YYNGEE. This CDR3 is CASSVYGNEKLFF. DNA of the CDR3: TGTGCCAGCAGCGTATATGGTAATGAAAAACTGTTTTTT.

The CDR3 here is CASSKDRSSYNEQFF. The CDR3 nucleotides are TGCGCCAGCAGCAAAGACAGGAGCTCCTACAATGAGCAGTTCTTC. V is TRBV5-1 and J is TRBJ2-1; D is perhaps TRBD1 (6 bases). Trimming removed 4 bases at V and 0 bases at J, with 11 bases between. The CDR3 runs to 15 residues. The germline CDR1 and CDR2 sequences are SGHRS and YFSETQ.

This chain uses TRBV2 with TRBJ1-2; D ambiguous. This CDR3 is built from 11 residues. CDR1 is SNHLY and CDR2 is FYNNEI in the germline V gene. Between the trimmed V and J ends, which lost 6 bases and 5 bases, there was a span of 7 bases. The CDR3 region is CASRAEYGYTF. CDR3 coding DNA: TGTGCCAGCAGGGCAGAGTATGGCTACACCTTC.

The CDR3 nucleotides are TGTGCCAGCAGATCCCGGGACAGGAACACTGAAGCTTTCTTT. Translated, it gives CASRSRDRNTEAFF. The gene calls are TRBV7-9 and TRBJ1-1, with 7 bases lining up with TRBD1. The CDR3 is 14 residues long. The junction had 5 bases not matched to a gene; V was cut back by 6 bases and J by 1 base. Germline V gene data show CDR1 as SEHNR and CDR2 as FQNEAQ (reference sequence).

The rearrangement joins TRBV12-3 or TRBV12-4 to TRBJ1-2; 7 nucleotides align to TRBD1. This CDR3 region has 12 residues. The V and J ends lost 6 bases and 9 bases, in that order; junction bases with no gene match: 7. The CDR3 coding sequence is TGTGCCAGCAGGAGAGGGACAGTCCGCTACACCTTC. It specifies CASRRGTVRYTF.

The chain employs TRBV7-9 and TRBJ1-2, with 8 bases that match TRBD1. J lost 7 bases, V lost 5 bases, and 9 bases had no gene match. The CDR3 loop spans 14 amino acids. Per the germline V gene, CDR1 is SEHNR and CDR2 is FQNEAQ (reference sequence). Here the CDR3 DNA reads TGTGCCAGCAGCCCCGGACAGGGATTCGGTGGCTACACCTTC. The encoded protein is CASSPGQGFGGYTF.

In this sample, this clone turned up once. The chain couples TRBV6-2 or TRBV6-3 to TRBJ1-1; D gene ambiguous. This CDR3 has 12 amino acids. Germline assignment: CDR1 MNHEY and CDR2 SVGEGT. V lost 2 bases and J 6 bases, leaving 7 bases between the germline ends. The CDR3 coding sequence is TGTGCCAGCAGTTACGAGCCCGCTGAAGCTTTCTTT. This sequence encodes CASSYEPAEAFF.

The rearrangement links TRBV7-3 to TRBJ1-2, with 10 nucleotides matching TRBD1. Trimming cost V 3 bases and J 14 bases; bases outside gene matches: 9. The CDR3 loop spans 13 amino acids. The germline V gene encodes CDR1 SGHTA and CDR2 FQGTGA. The CDR3 is CASSFGQGGSLTF. CDR3 nucleotides: TGTGCCAGCAGCTTCGGACAGGGGGGTTCTTTAACCTTC.

This clone has just a few counts. In the same sample, other DNA sequences code for this CDR3. The CDR3 nucleotides are TGTGCCAGCAGTGAAGTTCGGGCCCGTAATTCACCCCTCCACTTT. Translated, it gives CASSEVRARNSPLHF. The V call is TRBV2, the J call TRBJ1-6; no definite D call. V was trimmed by 1 base and J by 6 bases, leaving 10 bases between them. CDR1 SNHLY and CDR2 FYNNEI come from the germline V gene. The CDR3 runs to 15 residues.